Listed here are 18 T cell receptor beta chains from one sample, sequenced in a study of shared clonotypes between healthy human individuals. Measured with immunoSEQ multiplex PCR; TCRdb has only the in-frame clones, and not every one. Found here are about 1.5 million clones, approximately 98% of them singletons; the top ten hold approximately 0.45%. Material: naive CD4+ T cells sorted from blood. Subset defined: CD45RA+ positively selected. These receptors originate from a man aged 30 to 45 in good health.

V and J are TRBV5-1 and TRBJ2-3; D remains unclear. Germline V gene data show CDR1 as SGHRS and CDR2 as YFSETQ. V was clipped by 4 bases and J by 0 bases, with 15 bases between them. CDR3 size: 16 residues. CDR3 region: CASSPMARGSTDTQYF. CDR3 DNA sequence: TGCGCCAGCAGCCCCATGGCTAGAGGTAGCACAGATACGCAGTATTTT.

The chain is built from TRBV7-3 and TRBJ1-1; maybe TRBD1 (5 bases). In germline, CDR1 is SGHTA, CDR2 FQGTGA. V lost 8 bases and J 1 base, leaving 11 bases between the germline ends. This CDR3 has 13 residues. This CDR3 is CASSVGANTEAFF. DNA for the CDR3: TGTGCCAGCTCCGTAGGGGCGAACACTGAAGCTTTCTTT. The full variable domain, rest sourced from reference TRBV7-3 and TRBJ1-1, is GAGVSQTPSNKVTEKGKYVELRCDPISGHTALYWYRQSLGQGPEFLIYFQGTGAADDSGLPNDRFFAVRPEGSVSTLKIQRTERGDSAVYLCASSVGANTEAFFGQGTRLTVV.

The chain has TRBV7-9 and TRBJ2-1, with TRBD1 as a possible D gene (7 bases). The CDR3 has 17 residues. V shed 6 bases and J shed 0 bases, with 18 bases lying between them. The V gene's germline CDR1 is SEHNR and CDR2 FQNEAQ (reference sequence). In DNA form, the CDR3 reads TGTGCCAGCAGTCCCAGGGGGGCGCCCAGCTCCTACAATGAGCAGTTCTTC. Residues: CASSPRGAPSSYNEQFF.

The chain employs TRBV14 and TRBJ1-2; unclear D gene. Between the trimmed V and J ends, which lost 4 bases and 9 bases, there was a span of 12 bases. Germline CDR1 is SGHDN and CDR2 is FVKESK. The CDR3 runs 12 residues. The chain's CDR3 is CASSPQLGSYTF. DNA of the CDR3: TGTGCCAGCAGCCCCCAGCTGGGCAGCTACACCTTC.

The chain uses TRBV5-1 and TRBJ1-2, with D hard to call. The CDR3 covers 15 residues. Looked up from germline, CDR1 is SGHRS and CDR2 is YFSETQ. V was pared by 4 bases and J by 1 base, with 14 bases between. This CDR3 reads CASSIQSTHNYGYTF. DNA of the CDR3: TGCGCCAGCAGCATACAGTCGACCCATAACTATGGCTACACCTTC.

As concerns this clone: In the same sample, other DNA sequences code for this CDR3. The CDR3, as DNA: TGCGCCAGCAGCCAAAGGGATACGCAGTATTTT. It is translated as CASSQRDTQYF. The chain is built from TRBV4-1 and TRBJ2-3; no firm D call. CDR1 is MGHRA and CDR2 is YSYEKL in the germline V gene. Trimming left V 2 bases short and J 6 bases short, with 3 bases between. The CDR3 contains 11 residues.

The rearrangement uses TRBV2 and TRBJ2-7; TRBD2 aligns across 8 bases. V lost 7 bases and J lost 5; bases outside the gene matches: 13. The CDR3 extends over 15 amino acids. The germline V gene encodes CDR1 SNHLY and CDR2 FYNNEI. CDR3 residues: CASTNAGGRTNEQYF. The CDR3 DNA follows: TGTGCCAGCACAAATGCGGGGGGAAGAACGAACGAGCAGTACTTC.

Concerning this clone: Other DNA sequences in this sample translate to the same CDR3. The gene calls are TRBV6-1 and TRBJ2-2, with 7 nucleotides matching TRBD1. Looked up from germline, CDR1 is MNHNS and CDR2 is SASEGT. This CDR3 is 14 amino acids long. V dropped 6 bases and J dropped 2; count of bases not matched to a gene: 3. The CDR3 DNA reads as TGTGCCAGCAGACGACAGGGTAACACCGGGGAGCTGTTTTTT. Translation gives CASRRQGNTGELFF.

The J gene is TRBJ2-1, the V gene TRBV5-1, with TRBD2 matching 8 bases. The germline V gene has CDR1 SGHRS and CDR2 YFSETQ. The CDR3 is made up of 15 amino acids. V shed 0 bases, J shed 5 bases, and the junction held 4 bases outside the gene matches. CDR3 nucleotides: TGCGCCAGCAGCTTGGAGGATAGCGGGAACAATGAGCAGTTCTTC. Protein product: CASSLEDSGNNEQFF.

CDR3 sequence reads: CASSPKAGGSYEQYF. The DNA of the CDR3 is TGTGCCAGCTCACCGAAAGCGGGAGGATCCTACGAGCAGTACTTC. The J gene is TRBJ2-7, the V gene TRBV18, with 9 bases fitting TRBD2. Germline CDR1 and CDR2: KGHSH and LQKENI. There are 15 residues in the CDR3. V lost 3 bases to trimming and J lost 1 base; unmatched junction nucleotides: 4.

J is TRBJ2-7 and V is TRBV11-2; D remains ambiguous. V shed 4 bases and J shed 2 bases, with 3 bases lying between them. The CDR3 sequence is 11 residues long. Germline CDR1 and CDR2: SGHAT and FQNNGV. CDR3 amino acids: CASSSAYEQYF. CDR3 nucleotide sequence: TGTGCCAGCAGCTCGGCCTACGAGCAGTACTTC.

V is TRBV10-3 and J is TRBJ2-2, with D hard to call. CDR3 length equals 13 residues. Germline CDR1 is ENHRY and CDR2 is SYGVKD. V lost 7 bases and J lost 4, with 10 bases in between. CDR3 DNA: TGTGCCATCACCCAAGGGCCCACCGGGGAGCTGTTTTTT. This codes for CAITQGPTGELFF.

The V gene is TRBV18, the J gene TRBJ2-7; D is ambiguous. The V end lost 2 bases, the J end lost 2 bases, and 10 bases lay between the germline ends. This CDR3 has 14 amino acids. CDR1 is KGHSH and CDR2 is LQKENI in the germline V gene. CDR3 loop: CASSPDYGTYEQYF. The CDR3 DNA is TGTGCCAGCTCACCAGATTACGGTACCTACGAGCAGTACTTC.

The gene calls are TRBV5-6 and TRBJ1-2; tentative D call: TRBD1 (5 bases). V shed 2 bases and J shed 6 bases, with 11 bases lying between them. The germline V gene encodes CDR1 SGHDT and CDR2 YYEEEE. CDR3 length: 13 residues. The CDR3 spells CASSFRQGDGYTF. In DNA, the CDR3 is TGTGCCAGCAGCTTTCGGCAGGGAGATGGCTACACCTTC. The variable domain in full, with the rest retrieved from reference TRBV5-6 and TRBJ1-2, is DAGVTQSPTHLIKTRGQQVTLRCSPKSGHDTVSWYQQALGQGPQFIFQYYEEEERQRGNFPDRFSGHQFPNYSSELNVNALLLGDSALYLCASSFRQGDGYTFGSGTRLTVV.

The gene calls are TRBV15 and TRBJ2-2; no definite D call. The CDR3 contains 15 residues. Germline CDR1 LNHNV, CDR2 YYDKDF (reference sequence). Trimming removed 7 bases at V and 0 bases at J, with 12 bases between. The CDR3 reads CATTLMGTNTGELFF. In nucleotides, the CDR3 is TGTGCCACCACCCTAATGGGAACGAACACCGGGGAGCTGTTTTTT. Combining the CDR3 with reference TRBV15 and TRBJ2-2 gives the whole variable domain DAMVIQNPRYQVTQFGKPVTLSCSQTLNHNVMYWYQQKSSQAPKLLFHYYDKDFNNEADTPDNFQSRRPNTSFCFLDIRSPGLGDTAMYLCATTLMGTNTGELFFGEGSRLTVL.

This clone was found once. The rearrangement uses TRBV5-1 and TRBJ2-3; 9 bases line up with TRBD2. V gave up 0 bases and J gave up 4 bases; unmatched junction bases: 6. The CDR3 consists of 16 residues. Germline lookup yields CDR1 SGHRS and CDR2 YFSETQ. CDR3 amino acids: CASSLGAGGHADTQYF. The CDR3 DNA reads as TGCGCCAGCAGCTTGGGCGCGGGAGGGCACGCAGATACGCAGTATTTT.

The genes are TRBV7-9 and TRBJ1-4; D uncertain. CDR1 and CDR2 from the germline V gene are SEHNR and FQNEAQ (reference sequence). CDR3 length equals 15 residues. V was trimmed by 4 bases and J by 6 bases, leaving 15 bases between them. The CDR3 reads CASSSPRVRDEKLFF. Written as DNA, the CDR3 is TGTGCCAGCAGCTCACCAAGGGTGAGAGATGAAAAACTGTTTTTT.

The rearrangement uses TRBV10-3 and TRBJ2-5, with TRBD1 matching over 8 bases. Germline V gene sequence: CDR1 ENHRY, CDR2 SYGVKD. With 10 bases clipped from V and 3 bases from J, the junction kept 10 bases outside the gene matches. The CDR3 is 14 residues long. CDR3 loop: CATRSTGGKETQYF. In DNA form, the CDR3 reads TGTGCCACCCGCTCCACAGGGGGTAAAGAGACCCAGTACTTC.